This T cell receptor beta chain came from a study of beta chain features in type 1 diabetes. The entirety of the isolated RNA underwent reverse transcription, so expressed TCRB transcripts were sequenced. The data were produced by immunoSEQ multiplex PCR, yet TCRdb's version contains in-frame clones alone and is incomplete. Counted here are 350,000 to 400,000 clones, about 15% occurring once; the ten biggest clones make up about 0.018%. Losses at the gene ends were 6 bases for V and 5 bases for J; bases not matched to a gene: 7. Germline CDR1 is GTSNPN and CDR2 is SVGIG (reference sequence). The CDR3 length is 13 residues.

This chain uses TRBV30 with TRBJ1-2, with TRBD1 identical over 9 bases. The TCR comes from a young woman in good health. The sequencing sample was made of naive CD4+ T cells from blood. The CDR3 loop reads CACPGQGLYGYTF. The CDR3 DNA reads TGTGCCTGCCCGGGACAGGGATTATATGGCTACACCTTC.